These T cell receptor beta chains were read from a single sample in a study of T-cell reconstitution after alpha-beta-depleted transplantation in children. TCRdb itself ran the PCR reads through MiXCR, one entry per CDR3 protein. The table records around 700,000 distinct CDR3 sequences, under 15% of them present only once. The source material was PBMCs, sampled before TCRalphabeta/CD19-depleted stem cell transplant. The receptors come from a girl aged 2 to 10 with congenital amegakaryocytic thrombocytopenia, due to receive a stem cell transplant. Each CDR3 is given without its conserved first and last residue.

ASSLQVWETQY | TRBV7-9
ASSGAGGRDEQF | TRBV25-1
SARDGLAGGGGNNEQF | TRBV20-1
ASSQTPGLGGYNEQF | TRBV4-1
ASSPKIAGAAGELF | TRBV7-9
ASTAGRYNEQF | TRBV2
ASSRGQVRTGELF | TRBV7-2
ATSGSGSDTQY | TRBV19
ASRGIAGLSAEQY | TRBV6-5
ASSLPAMNTEAF | TRBV7-9
SARLQRGAYEQY | TRBV20-1
ASRSGTSGFSSYEQY | TRBV12-3/TRBV12-4
ASSQGAALVVKETQY | TRBV3-1
ASSSNVVGETQY | TRBV7-6
ASSSGTLGADTQY | TRBV5-1
ASSSSLRDRGPNEQF | TRBV12-3/TRBV12-4